Listed below are T cell receptor beta chains from one sample, sequenced in a study of OX40 agonist ivuxolimab in advanced cancers. Sequencing used immunoSEQ multiplex PCR; TCRdb keeps in-frame clones, though not all of them. The sample lists some 84,000 clones, nearly 90% occurring once. The sequencing used CD4+ or CD8+ T cells sorted from blood, collected in a trial of the OX40 agonist ivuxolimab. These TCRs come from an adult with an advanced solid tumor such as melanoma, head and neck, liver or kidney cancer. The CDR3 runs from the conserved cysteine through the conserved F or W. D genes are given only for firm matches. Where a row states a size, it is once, few, many or the class of an expanded clone; other rows omit it.

D: .
V: TRBV7-3
size: .
J: TRBJ2-2
CDR3: CASSLTISNTGELFF
DNA: TGTGCCAGCAGCTTAACGATATCAAACACCGGGGAGCTGTTTTTT

D: .
V: TRBV2
size: .
J: TRBJ1-5
CDR3: CASRVNRVENQPQHF
DNA: TGTGCCAGCAGAGTAAACAGGGTGGAGAATCAGCCCCAGCATTTT

D: .
V: TRBV29-1
size: .
J: TRBJ1-2
CDR3: CSVSPEDGGANYGYTF
DNA: TGCAGCGTTTCCCCCGAGGACGGCGGAGCTAACTATGGCTACACCTTC

D: TRBD2
V: TRBV5-1
size: once
J: TRBJ2-1
CDR3: CASSFPSGGGEQFF
DNA: TGCGCCAGCAGCTTCCCTAGCGGGGGAGGTGAGCAGTTCTTC

D: TRBD1
V: TRBV4-3
size: .
J: TRBJ2-7
CDR3: CASSQEEGQGINEQYF
DNA: TGCGCCAGCAGCCAGGAGGAGGGACAGGGAATCAACGAGCAGTACTTC

D: TRBD1
V: TRBV19
size: .
J: TRBJ1-1
CDR3: CASTPRTGVLNTEAFF
DNA: TGTGCCAGTACCCCTCGGACAGGAGTATTAAACACTGAAGCTTTCTTT

D: TRBD1
V: TRBV5-1
size: .
J: TRBJ1-2
CDR3: CASSLGSTGVYGYTF
DNA: TGCGCCAGCAGTTTGGGATCGACAGGGGTCTATGGCTACACCTTC

D: .
V: TRBV6-5
size: .
J: TRBJ1-1
CDR3: CASSYWGNRGAEAFF
DNA: TGTGCCAGCAGTTACTGGGGAAATAGGGGGGCTGAAGCTTTCTTT

D: .
V: TRBV6-5
size: .
J: TRBJ2-1
CDR3: CASRSRRVNEQFF
DNA: TGTGCCAGCAGATCCCGGAGGGTGAATGAGCAGTTCTTC

D: .
V: TRBV5-1
size: once
J: TRBJ2-1
CDR3: CASSLLAPGYNEQFF
DNA: TGCGCCAGCAGCTTGTTAGCCCCGGGCTACAATGAGCAGTTCTTC

D: .
V: TRBV18
size: .
J: TRBJ2-7
CDR3: CASSPTAGGEQYF
DNA: TGTGCCAGCTCACCGACCGCAGGAGGCGAGCAGTACTTC

D: TRBD1
V: TRBV5-1
size: .
J: TRBJ2-7
CDR3: CASSPKGTGSYYEQYF
DNA: TGCGCCAGCAGCCCTAAAGGGACAGGGTCTTATTACGAGCAGTACTTC

D: TRBD2
V: TRBV28
size: .
J: TRBJ2-5
CDR3: CASSLAGGLETQYF
DNA: TGTGCCAGCAGTCTAGCGGGAGGTCTGGAGACCCAGTACTTC

D: .
V: TRBV7-2
size: .
J: TRBJ1-1
CDR3: CASSLRTSRNTEAFF
DNA: TGTGCCAGCAGCCTTAGGACCTCACGGAACACTGAAGCTTTCTTT

D: .
V: TRBV4-1
size: .
J: TRBJ2-1
CDR3: CASSTRFAFEPGRRRGNEQFF
DNA: TGCGCCAGCAGCACAAGATTTGCGTTTGAGCCGGGCCGGCGAAGGGGGAATGAGCAGTTCTTC

D: .
V: TRBV7-8
size: .
J: TRBJ1-1
CDR3: CASSPGRAGNTEAFF
DNA: TGTGCCAGCAGCCCTGGCAGGGCGGGGAACACTGAAGCTTTCTTT

D: .
V: TRBV28
size: .
J: TRBJ1-2
CDR3: CASSSPSGSANYGYTF
DNA: TGTGCCAGCAGTTCTCCATCAGGGTCTGCTAACTATGGCTACACCTTC

D: .
V: TRBV7-9
size: .
J: TRBJ2-6
CDR3: CASSLGSAGANVLTF
DNA: TGTGCCAGCAGCTTAGGTAGTGCTGGGGCCAACGTCCTGACTTTC

D: TRBD1
V: TRBV28
size: .
J: TRBJ1-2
CDR3: CASRQQGVGYTF
DNA: TGTGCCAGCAGACAACAGGGGGTCGGCTACACCTTC

D: .
V: TRBV19
size: .
J: TRBJ1-2
CDR3: CASSIGGNYGYTF
DNA: TGTGCCAGTAGTATCGGGGGTAACTATGGCTACACCTTC

D: .
V: TRBV11-2
size: .
J: TRBJ2-7
CDR3: CASSLDGGQLYEQYF
DNA: TGTGCCAGCAGCTTAGATGGCGGACAGCTCTACGAGCAGTACTTC

D: TRBD1
V: TRBV5-1
size: .
J: TRBJ1-2
CDR3: CASSSPRDRGLTNYGYTF
DNA: TGCGCCAGCAGCTCACCCCGGGACAGGGGCCTAACTAACTATGGCTACACCTTC

D: .
V: TRBV21-1
size: .
J: TRBJ2-1
CDR3: CASSPRGGSSYNEQFF
DNA: TGTGCCAGCAGCCCTCGCGGGGGAAGCTCCTACAATGAGCAGTTCTTC

D: TRBD1
V: TRBV28
size: .
J: TRBJ1-2
CDR3: CASSLSAGGDHGYTF
DNA: TGTGCCAGCAGTTTATCGGCAGGGGGCGACCATGGCTACACCTTC

D: .
V: TRBV2
size: .
J: TRBJ2-5
CDR3: CASSEFVAIRETQYF
DNA: TGTGCCAGCAGTGAATTTGTGGCCATTCGAGAGACCCAGTACTTC

D: .
V: TRBV28
size: few
J: TRBJ1-1
CDR3: CASSPRIFEAFF
DNA: TGTGCCAGCAGTCCCCGGATCTTCGAAGCTTTCTTT

D: TRBD2
V: TRBV9
size: .
J: TRBJ2-3
CDR3: CASSVVAGGTDTQYF
DNA: TGTGCCAGCAGCGTAGTTGCGGGGGGCACAGATACGCAGTATTTT

D: .
V: TRBV5-1
size: .
J: TRBJ2-2
CDR3: CASSLDGGSVTGELFF
DNA: TGCGCCAGCAGCTTGGATGGGGGCAGCGTTACCGGGGAGCTGTTTTTT

D: .
V: TRBV11-2
size: .
J: TRBJ2-1
CDR3: CASNNIRLSEQFF
DNA: TGTGCCAGCAACAATATCCGACTTAGTGAGCAGTTCTTC

D: .
V: TRBV5-8
size: .
J: TRBJ1-2
CDR3: CASSLTAYYVSYTF
DNA: TGTGCCAGCAGCTTAACAGCTTACTATGTTAGCTACACCTTC

D: .
V: TRBV10-3
size: .
J: TRBJ2-2
CDR3: CAISEGTLLTGGELFF
DNA: TGTGCCATCAGTGAGGGGACTTTGCTAACAGGGGGGGAGCTGTTTTTT

D: .
V: TRBV25-1
size: .
J: TRBJ1-4
CDR3: CASSVGGRNEKLFF
DNA: TGTGCCAGCAGTGTGGGTGGACGTAATGAAAAACTGTTTTTT

D: TRBD2
V: TRBV5-1
size: once
J: TRBJ2-3
CDR3: CASSLLSGETDTQYF
DNA: TGCGCCAGCAGCTTACTTAGCGGGGAAACAGATACGCAGTATTTT